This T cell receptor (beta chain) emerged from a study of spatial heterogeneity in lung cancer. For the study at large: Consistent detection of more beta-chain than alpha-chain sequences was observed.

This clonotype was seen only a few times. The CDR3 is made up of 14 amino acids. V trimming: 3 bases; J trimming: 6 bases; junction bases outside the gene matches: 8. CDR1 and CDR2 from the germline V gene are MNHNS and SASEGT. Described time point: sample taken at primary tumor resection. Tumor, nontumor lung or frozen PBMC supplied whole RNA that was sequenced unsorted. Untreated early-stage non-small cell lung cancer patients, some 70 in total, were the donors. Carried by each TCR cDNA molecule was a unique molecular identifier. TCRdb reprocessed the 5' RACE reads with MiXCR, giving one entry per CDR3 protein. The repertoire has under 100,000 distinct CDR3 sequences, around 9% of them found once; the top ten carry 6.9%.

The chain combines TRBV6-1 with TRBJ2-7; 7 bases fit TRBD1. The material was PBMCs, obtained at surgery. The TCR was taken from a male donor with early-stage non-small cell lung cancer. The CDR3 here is CASSETGWMVEQYF. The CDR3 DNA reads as TGTGCCAGCAGTGAGACAGGGTGGATGGTCGAGCAGTACTTC.